The entry that follows covers one T cell receptor beta chain sequence. These data are taken from a study of shared clonotypes between healthy human individuals. The assay was immunoSEQ multiplex PCR, and TCRdb's table has in-frame clones only and misses some. Of more than 550,000 clones listed, 92% are singletons. The V and J ends lost 1 base and 7 bases, in that order; junction bases with no gene match: 14. Germline V CDR1 and CDR2: SGHAT, FQNNGV. This CDR3 is built from 17 residues. Naive CD8 cells comprised CD45RO-negative, CCR7-positively selected cells, excluding terminally differentiated effector memory CD45RA+ cells.

The receptor was isolated from a man aged 30-40 years in good health. Source material: naive CD8+ T cells sorted from blood. The chain employs TRBV11-2 and TRBJ2-7; 9 positions agree with TRBD2. The CDR3 region is CASSLVGREGSIGEQYF. CDR3 coding DNA: TGTGCCAGCAGCTTAGTAGGGCGGGAGGGTAGTATCGGTGAGCAGTACTTC.